The 32 T cell receptor beta chains presented below share a single source sample, sequenced in a study of human T cells and chemical hapten exposure. TCRdb re-called the RACE reads through MiXCR, storing one row per CDR3 protein. The sample includes tens of thousands of distinct CDR3 sequences, roughly 9.8% seen only once; the top ten take around 4.8%. The sample's time point: pre-sensitization, week 0. Treatment given: therapeutic diphenylcyclopropenone sensitization with weekly scalp DPC. The sequences come from whole blood, collected in connection with sensitization to the hapten diphenylcyclopropenone (DPC). Receptor source: a woman aged 45-59 years with alopecia areata. Some clones in this sample may be carry-over from other donors' samples.

This clonotype was detected only a few times. The chain combines TRBV7-3 with TRBJ1-2; D remains unclear. The ends were cut back, 0 bases at V and 5 bases at J, with 4 bases in the middle. Germline values: CDR1 SGHTA, CDR2 FQGTGA. The CDR3 is 12 amino acids. The DNA of the CDR3 is TGTGCCAGCAGCTTAACAGGGTATGGCTACACCTTC. Translating it yields CASSLTGYGYTF.

This clonotype was observed once. The chain joins TRBV20-1 to TRBJ2-7, with D tentatively TRBD1 (6 bases). Trimming pared 8 bases from V and 2 bases from J, leaving 13 bases between. The length of the CDR3 is 12 residues. Germline lookup yields CDR1 DFQATT and CDR2 SNEGSKA (reference sequence). In nucleotides, the CDR3 is TGCAGTACCCACAGGGAGCCCTACGAGCAGTACTTC. Protein product: CSTHREPYEQYF.

J is TRBJ1-1 and V is TRBV7-3; 11 bases align to TRBD1. Germline loops: CDR1 SGHTA, CDR2 FQGTGA. The ends lost 2 bases at V and 5 bases at J; junction bases unmatched: 7. The CDR3 runs to 16 residues. CDR3 in DNA: TGTGCCAGCAGCTTAGGGACAGGGGGAGCCCTAACTGAAGCTTTCTTT. Translation: CASSLGTGGALTEAFF.

This clonotype was seen at least ten times. V is TRBV28 and J is TRBJ2-7; 13 bases line up with TRBD2. Unmatched junction bases numbered 4, after V lost 5 bases and J lost 0 bases. Germline loops: CDR1 MDHEN, CDR2 SYDVKM. The CDR3 totals 16 residues. The DNA for the CDR3 is TGTGCCAGCAGTATCAGGACTAGCGGGAGCTCCTACGAGCAGTACTTC. Its translation is CASSIRTSGSSYEQYF.

This clonotype came up a few times. This chain links TRBV27 with TRBJ2-5, with 7 bases that match TRBD1. From germline, CDR1 is MNHEY and CDR2 SMNVEV (reference sequence). This CDR3 contains 15 residues. V trimming: 2 bases; J trimming: 7 bases; junction bases outside the gene matches: 10. CDR3 region: CASSLKGALLGTQYF. The CDR3 coding sequence is TGTGCCAGCAGTTTAAAGGGGGCCCTTTTGGGGACCCAGTACTTC.

The chain employs TRBV20-1 and TRBJ2-3, with D hard to call. Germline V gene lookup returns CDR1 DFQATT and CDR2 SNEGSKA (reference sequence). This CDR3 contains 14 residues. Trimming took 4 bases from V and 0 from J, leaving 11 bases between them. CDR3 sequence reads: CSAKPGPSTDTQYF. The DNA for the CDR3 is TGCAGTGCTAAGCCTGGTCCTAGCACAGATACGCAGTATTTT.

The rearrangement joins TRBV5-1 to TRBJ1-2; D not certain. The germline V and J ends were trimmed by 4 bases and 2 bases, with 9 bases remaining between them. This CDR3 has 13 residues. CDR1 SGHRS and CDR2 YFSETQ come from the germline V gene. This CDR3 is CASSPVMNYGYTF. CDR3 bases: TGCGCCAGCAGCCCGGTCATGAACTATGGCTACACCTTC.

The chain has TRBV18 and TRBJ2-1; D is uncertain. Germline V gives CDR1 KGHSH, CDR2 LQKENI. The CDR3 length is 14 residues. The V end was cut by 3 bases, the J end by 6 bases, with 12 bases between. Here the CDR3 DNA reads TGTGCCAGCTCACCTTTGCGAGCTTTCAATGAGCAGTTCTTC. Translating gives CASSPLRAFNEQFF.

The CDR3 loop reads CASSPALVGGTGELFF. CDR3 DNA: TGTGCCAGCAGTCCCGCCCTGGTGGGGGGCACCGGGGAGCTGTTTTTT. The genes are TRBV6-5 and TRBJ2-2; a possible D gene is TRBD2 (6 bases). Trimming left V 5 bases short and J 4 bases short, with 17 bases between. Germline assignment: CDR1 MNHEY and CDR2 SVGAGI. The CDR3 is 16 residues long.

This chain joins TRBV30 and TRBJ2-1; D ambiguous. Germline V gives CDR1 GTSNPN, CDR2 SVGIG (reference sequence). V was clipped by 0 bases and J by 5 bases, with 8 bases between them. This CDR3 is built from 13 residues. The CDR3 reads CAWSVLYNNEQFF. The CDR3 nucleotides read TGTGCCTGGAGTGTACTTTACAACAATGAGCAGTTCTTC.

This clonotype was seen more than once but under ten times. The chain is built from TRBV6-5 and TRBJ2-1; 7 nucleotides agree with TRBD1. Trimming at V came to 2 bases and at J to 14 bases, leaving 3 bases not matched to a gene. Per germline, CDR1 MNHEY and CDR2 SVGAGI. This CDR3 is 11 amino acids long. As DNA, the CDR3 is TGTGCCAGCAGTTACAGGGACAGTAAGTTCTTC. Translating it yields CASSYRDSKFF.

The table lists this clonotype with many counts. This chain connects TRBV28 to TRBJ2-7, with TRBD1 matching over 7 bases. Germline loops: CDR1 MDHEN, CDR2 SYDVKM. This CDR3 region has 15 residues. V trimming: 7 bases; J trimming: 1 base; junction bases outside the gene matches: 10. The CDR3 spells CASTKGQSLSYEQYF. DNA for the CDR3: TGTGCCAGCACCAAGGGACAGTCCCTTTCCTACGAGCAGTACTTC.

This clonotype appeared a few times. CDR3 sequence reads: CSVDEGLLGQETQYF. DNA of the CDR3: TGCAGCGTTGATGAGGGACTACTCGGGCAAGAGACCCAGTACTTC. The chain carries TRBV29-1 and TRBJ2-5; 7 nucleotides agree with TRBD2. CDR1 is SQVTM, CDR2 ANQGSEA, per germline. V dropped 3 bases and J dropped 2; count of bases not matched to a gene: 9. The CDR3 sequence is 15 residues long.

The chain links TRBV5-1 to TRBJ2-3, with 11 bases matching TRBD2. CDR3 size: 20 residues. Germline trimming cut 6 bases from V and 6 bases from J; bases unmatched to any gene: 24. The germline V gene encodes CDR1 SGHRS and CDR2 YFSETQ. DNA for the CDR3: TGCGCCAGCAAAAGAACTGACGGGACTAGCGGTCTGCTCCAGCGGGATACGCAGTATTTT. Protein sequence: CASKRTDGTSGLLQRDTQYF.

This clonotype was observed many times. The chain carries TRBV7-2 and TRBJ1-4, with D perhaps matching TRBD1 (5 bases). V lost 5 bases and J lost 4, with 8 bases in between. Germline V lookup: CDR1 SGHTA, CDR2 FQGNSA. This CDR3 spans 13 amino acids. The CDR3 protein is CASSRDRNEKLFF. The CDR3 DNA reads as TGTGCCAGCAGCCGGGACCGTAATGAAAAACTGTTTTTT.

This clonotype occurred a few times. The J gene is TRBJ1-2, the V gene TRBV5-1, with 10 bases lining up with TRBD1. There are 13 residues in the CDR3. Trimming took 4 bases from V and 8 from J; bases not matched to a gene: 5. Germline V lookup: CDR1 SGHRS, CDR2 YFSETQ. This CDR3 is CASSRQGAAGYTF. The CDR3 nucleotides are TGCGCCAGCAGCCGACAGGGGGCGGCCGGCTACACCTTC.

This clonotype was counted only a few times. The CDR3 DNA reads as TGCAGTGCTAGAGATTTCCAAAACCCCTACGAGCAGTACTTC. It translates to CSARDFQNPYEQYF. The chain carries TRBV20-1 and TRBJ2-7, with D hard to call. The ends were cut back, 0 bases at V and 2 bases at J, with 11 bases in the middle. This CDR3 region has 14 residues. CDR1 DFQATT and CDR2 SNEGSKA come from the germline V gene (reference sequence).

The chain combines TRBV4-1 with TRBJ2-5; no clear D gene. The germline CDR1 and CDR2 sequences are MGHRA and YSYEKL. The CDR3 is 16 amino acids. V lost 1 base and J lost 0, with 12 bases in between. Written as DNA, the CDR3 is TGCGCCAGCAGCCAAGGGTTCGGACGGAACCAAGAGACCCAGTACTTC. This translates into CASSQGFGRNQETQYF.

This clonotype was seen a handful of times. This chain joins TRBV20-1 and TRBJ2-7; 10 positions agree with TRBD1. Germline V gene lookup returns CDR1 DFQATT and CDR2 SNEGSKA (reference sequence). Losses at the gene ends were 2 bases for V and 2 bases for J; bases not matched to a gene: 3. The CDR3 is made up of 14 amino acids. The CDR3 DNA reads TGCAGTGCTAGACAGGGACAGGGGACCTACGAGCAGTACTTC. It codes for CSARQGQGTYEQYF.

This clonotype was picked up a small number of times. The chain joins TRBV28 to TRBJ2-5; tentatively, D is TRBD2 (5 bases). The V and J ends lost 6 bases and 7 bases respectively, with 15 bases between them. Looked up from germline, CDR1 is MDHEN and CDR2 is SYDVKM. CDR3 length: 13 amino acids. The CDR3 bases are TGTGCCAGCAGCCTAGGAGGTCGGTGGACCCAGTACTTC. Its translation is CASSLGGRWTQYF.

This clonotype was counted at least ten times. The CDR3 coding sequence is TGCAGCGTCGAGATTCGCGGGGGGTACAGCGGGGAGCTGTTTTTT. Its translation is CSVEIRGGYSGELFF. The gene calls are TRBV29-1 and TRBJ2-2; 8 bases align to TRBD2. Germline V gene sequence: CDR1 SQVTM, CDR2 ANQGSEA. V gave up 6 bases and J gave up 7 bases; unmatched junction bases: 13. This CDR3 has 15 amino acids.

This clonotype was counted between two and nine times. The V and J genes are TRBV7-3 and TRBJ2-3; TRBD1 is a possible D gene (5 bases). The CDR3 sequence is 13 residues long. V lost 5 bases to trimming and J lost 6 bases, with 12 bases between them. CDR1 is SGHTA and CDR2 is FQGTGA in the germline V gene. The CDR3 DNA is TGTGCCAGCAGCAAGACAGTGAAGGATACGCAGTATTTT. Translated: CASSKTVKDTQYF.

The CDR3 sequence: CAWSVSGNTIYF. The CDR3 DNA follows: TGTGCCTGGAGTGTCTCTGGAAACACCATATATTTT. V is TRBV30 and J is TRBJ1-3; no definite D call. This CDR3 has 12 amino acids. V shed 0 bases and J shed 0 bases, with 0 bases lying between them. Germline V lookup: CDR1 GTSNPN, CDR2 SVGIG (reference sequence). Full variable domain (remainder filled in from reference TRBV30 and TRBJ1-3): SQTIHQWPATLVQPVGSPLSLECTVEGTSNPNLYWYRQAAGRGLQLLFYSVGIGQISSEVPQNLSASRPQDRQFILSSKKLLLSDSGFYLCAWSVSGNTIYFGEGSWLTVV.

At least ten counts were recorded for this clonotype. The CDR3 DNA reads as TGTGCCAGTAAGGGACAGGAAATGAACACTGAAGCTTTCTTT. This translates into CASKGQEMNTEAFF. The V gene is TRBV7-3, the J gene TRBJ1-1, with 8 bases aligning to TRBD1. Germline CDR1 is SGHTA and CDR2 is FQGTGA. The J segment lost 0 bases and the V segment lost 9 bases, leaving 6 bases of the junction unmatched. This CDR3 is 14 amino acids long. The variable domain in full, completed from reference TRBV7-3 and TRBJ1-1, reads GAGVSQTPSNKVTEKGKYVELRCDPISGHTALYWYRQSLGQGPEFLIYFQGTGAADDSGLPNDRFFAVRPEGSVSTLKIQRTERGDSAVYLCASKGQEMNTEAFFGQGTRLTVV.

This clonotype was found many times. V is TRBV7-6 and J is TRBJ2-2, with a tentative D call TRBD2 (5 bases). Germline V gene lookup returns CDR1 SGHVS and CDR2 FNYEAQ. The CDR3 extends over 15 amino acids. The ends were cut back, 5 bases at V and 1 base at J, with 11 bases in the middle. This chain's CDR3 is CASSRTGENTGELFF. In nucleotides, the CDR3 is TGTGCCAGCAGCCGGACTGGAGAGAACACCGGGGAGCTGTTTTTT.

V and J are TRBV14 and TRBJ1-1; D gene uncertain. Germline lookup yields CDR1 SGHDN and CDR2 FVKESK. The CDR3 covers 13 residues. The ends were cut back, 9 bases at V and 0 bases at J, with 11 bases in the middle. The CDR3 nucleotides are TGTGCCAGTTCGTACTCCATGAACACTGAAGCTTTCTTT. Amino acids: CASSYSMNTEAFF.

This clonotype was counted a few times. The rearrangement links TRBV27 to TRBJ2-1, with TRBD2 identical over 10 bases. Germline CDR1 reads MNHEY; CDR2 reads SMNVEV (reference sequence). The CDR3 is 16 amino acids. V lost 10 bases, J lost 13 bases, and 22 bases stayed unmatched. The CDR3 nucleotides are TGTGCCACCGGTAGCGGGAGGCCCCGAGGTGGAGTGTATCAGTTCTTC. It yields the protein CATGSGRPRGGVYQFF.

This clonotype has a handful of counts. This chain uses TRBV7-9 with TRBJ1-5, with D maybe TRBD1 (5 bases). In germline, CDR1 is SEHNR, CDR2 FQNEAQ (reference sequence). The V end was cut by 1 base, the J end by 0 bases, with 16 bases between. The CDR3 contains 18 residues. CDR3 sequence (DNA): TGTGCCAGCAGCTTAGTGGGGCTGGGGCAGCATAGCAATCAGCCCCAGCATTTT. Translation: CASSLVGLGQHSNQPQHF.

The V and J genes are TRBV5-4 and TRBJ2-2; 9 nucleotides match TRBD1. The V gene end was trimmed by 4 bases and the J gene end by 5 bases; junction bases not matched to a gene: 6. Germline V gene sequence: CDR1 SGHNT, CDR2 YYREEE (reference sequence). The CDR3 spans 15 residues. The CDR3: CASSGDRVDTGELFF. The CDR3 DNA sequence: TGTGCCAGCAGCGGGGACAGGGTCGATACCGGGGAGCTGTTTTTT.

The chain carries TRBV24-1 and TRBJ2-2; D uncertain. CDR1 KGHDR and CDR2 SFDVKD come from the germline V gene. Trimming shortened V by 6 bases and J by 1 base, and 5 bases separated the two germline ends. This CDR3 has 13 residues. This CDR3 is CATSSENTGELFF. CDR3 nucleotide sequence: TGTGCCACCAGTTCTGAGAACACCGGGGAGCTGTTTTTT.

There are many counts of this clonotype. V and J are TRBV7-8 and TRBJ2-5; D uncertain. V was trimmed by 2 bases and J by 1 base, leaving 29 bases between them. CDR1 and CDR2 (germline): SGHVS, FQNEAQ. CDR3 length equals 21 residues. The CDR3 here is CASSLSWSDEPSYPLQETQYF. The CDR3 coding sequence is TGTGCCAGCAGCTTAAGCTGGTCCGACGAACCGTCGTACCCACTCCAAGAGACCCAGTACTTC.

The V and J genes are TRBV5-1 and TRBJ2-3, with 8 positions matching TRBD2. CDR3 size: 17 residues. After removal of 0 bases from V and 4 bases from J, the junction contained 10 bases not matched to a gene. Germline CDR1 reads SGHRS; CDR2 reads YFSETQ. The CDR3 reads CASSLVGSGILPDTQYF. The CDR3 nucleotides read TGCGCCAGCAGCTTGGTCGGTAGCGGGATACTGCCAGATACGCAGTATTTT.